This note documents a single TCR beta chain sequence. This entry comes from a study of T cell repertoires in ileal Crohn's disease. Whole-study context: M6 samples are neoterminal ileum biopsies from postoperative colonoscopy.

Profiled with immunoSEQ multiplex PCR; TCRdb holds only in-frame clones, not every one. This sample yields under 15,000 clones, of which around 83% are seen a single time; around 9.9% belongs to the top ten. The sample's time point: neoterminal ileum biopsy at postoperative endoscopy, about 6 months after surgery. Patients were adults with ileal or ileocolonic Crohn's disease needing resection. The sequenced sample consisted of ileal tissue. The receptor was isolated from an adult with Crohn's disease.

The CDR3: CATRLAGANEQFF. In DNA form, the CDR3 reads TGTGCCACCCGACTAGCGGGAGCTAATGAGCAGTTCTTC. The J gene is TRBJ2-1, the V gene TRBV15; TRBD2 matches at 12 bases. V shed 8 bases, J shed 7 bases, and the junction held 3 bases outside the gene matches. This CDR3 has 13 amino acids. Germline CDR1 LNHNV, CDR2 YYDKDF (reference sequence).